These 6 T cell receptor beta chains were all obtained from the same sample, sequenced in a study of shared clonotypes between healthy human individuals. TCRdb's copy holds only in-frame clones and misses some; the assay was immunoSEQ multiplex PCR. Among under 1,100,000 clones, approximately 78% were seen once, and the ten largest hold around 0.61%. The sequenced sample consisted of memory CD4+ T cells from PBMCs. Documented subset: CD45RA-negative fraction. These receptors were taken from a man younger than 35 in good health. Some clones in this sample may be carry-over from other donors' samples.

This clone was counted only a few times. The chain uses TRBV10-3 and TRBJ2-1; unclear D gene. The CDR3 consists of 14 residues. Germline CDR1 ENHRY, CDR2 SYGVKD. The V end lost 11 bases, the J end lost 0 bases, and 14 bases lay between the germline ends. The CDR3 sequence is CAVYDANSYNEQFF. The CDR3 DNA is TGTGCCGTCTATGACGCTAACTCCTACAATGAGCAGTTCTTC.

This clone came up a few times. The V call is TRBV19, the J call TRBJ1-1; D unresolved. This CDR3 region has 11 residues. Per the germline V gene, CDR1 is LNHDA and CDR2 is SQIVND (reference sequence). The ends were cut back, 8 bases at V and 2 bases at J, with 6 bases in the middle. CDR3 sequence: CASGRNTEAFF. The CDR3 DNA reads TGTGCCAGTGGCCGAAACACTGAAGCTTTCTTT.

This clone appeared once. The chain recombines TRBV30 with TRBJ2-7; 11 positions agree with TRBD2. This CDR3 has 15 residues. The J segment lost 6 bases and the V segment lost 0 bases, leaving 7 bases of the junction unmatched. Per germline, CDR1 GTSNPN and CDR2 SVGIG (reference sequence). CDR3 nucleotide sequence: TGTGCCTGGAGTGTACTCACTAGCGGGAGAGGCGAGCAGTACTTC. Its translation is CAWSVLTSGRGEQYF. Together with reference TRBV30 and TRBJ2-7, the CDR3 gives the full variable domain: SQTIHQWPATLVQPVGSPLSLECTVEGTSNPNLYWYRQAAGRGLQLLFYSVGIGQISSEVPQNLSASRPQDRQFILSSKKLLLSDSGFYLCAWSVLTSGRGEQYFGPGTRLTVT.

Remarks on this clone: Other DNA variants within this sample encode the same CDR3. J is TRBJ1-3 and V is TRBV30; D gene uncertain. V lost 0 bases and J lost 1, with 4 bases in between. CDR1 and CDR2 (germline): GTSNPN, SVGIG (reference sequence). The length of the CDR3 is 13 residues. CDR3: CAWSVGSGNTIYF. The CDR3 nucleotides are TGTGCCTGGAGTGTGGGTTCTGGAAACACCATATATTTT.

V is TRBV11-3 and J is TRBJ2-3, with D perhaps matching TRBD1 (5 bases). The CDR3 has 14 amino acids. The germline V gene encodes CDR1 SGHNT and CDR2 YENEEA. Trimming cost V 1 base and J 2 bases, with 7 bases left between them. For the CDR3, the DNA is TGTGCCAGCAGCTTAGGGACAAACACAGATACGCAGTATTTT. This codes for CASSLGTNTDTQYF.

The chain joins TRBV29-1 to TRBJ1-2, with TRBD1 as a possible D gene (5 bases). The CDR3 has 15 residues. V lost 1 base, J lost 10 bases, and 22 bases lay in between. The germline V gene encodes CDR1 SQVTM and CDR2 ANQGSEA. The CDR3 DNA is TGCAGCGTTGAAGGGTTCGTGGGACGGATGGCTCCCTACACCTTC. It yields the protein CSVEGFVGRMAPYTF. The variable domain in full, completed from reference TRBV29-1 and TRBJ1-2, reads SAVISQKPSRDICQRGTSLTIQCQVDSQVTMMFWYRQQPGQSLTLIATANQGSEATYESGFVIDKFPISRPNLTFSTLTVSNMSPEDSSIYLCSVEGFVGRMAPYTFGSGTRLTVV.